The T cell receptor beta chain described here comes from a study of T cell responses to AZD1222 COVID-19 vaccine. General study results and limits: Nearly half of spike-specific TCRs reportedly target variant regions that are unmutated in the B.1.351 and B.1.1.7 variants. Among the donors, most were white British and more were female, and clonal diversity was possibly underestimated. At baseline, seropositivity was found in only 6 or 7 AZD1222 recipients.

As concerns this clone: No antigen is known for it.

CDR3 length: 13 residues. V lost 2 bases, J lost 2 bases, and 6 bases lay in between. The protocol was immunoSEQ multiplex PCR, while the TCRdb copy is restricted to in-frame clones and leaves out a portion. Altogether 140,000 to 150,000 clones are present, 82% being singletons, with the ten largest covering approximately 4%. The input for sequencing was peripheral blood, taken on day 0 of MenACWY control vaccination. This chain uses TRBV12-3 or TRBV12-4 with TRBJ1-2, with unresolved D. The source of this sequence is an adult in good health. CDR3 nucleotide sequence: TGTGCCAGCAGTTTAACACAGAACTATGGCTACACCTTC. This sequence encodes CASSLTQNYGYTF.